What follows are 16 T cell receptor beta chains derived from one specimen sequenced in a study of lymphopenia after photon versus proton radiotherapy. Repertoires were generated with immunoSEQ multiplex PCR, while TCRdb's copy carries only in-frame clones and drops some. The sample lists about 160,000 clones, approximately 90% occurring once. Sequencing was performed on peripheral blood, taken from a patient treated with photon-based radiotherapy. These TCRs come from a man aged 50-60 years with gastric cancer.

The V and J genes are TRBV19 and TRBJ2-5, with 7 nucleotides matching TRBD1. After removal of 6 bases from V and 4 bases from J, the junction contained 8 bases not matched to a gene. The germline CDR1 and CDR2 sequences are LNHDA and SQIVND (reference sequence). The CDR3 extends over 14 amino acids. CDR3 amino acids: CASSPDRISETQYF. Here the CDR3 DNA reads TGTGCCAGTAGCCCGGACAGGATATCAGAGACCCAGTACTTC.

This sequence joins TRBV29-1 and TRBJ2-3, with D unclear. V gave up 2 bases and J gave up 11 bases, with 11 bases separating them. This CDR3 is 11 amino acids long. Germline loops: CDR1 SQVTM, CDR2 ANQGSEA. CDR3 loop: CSVEPNGEQYF. CDR3 DNA sequence: TGCAGCGTTGAACCGAATGGGGAGCAGTATTTT.

This chain links TRBV25-1 with TRBJ1-2; 7 nucleotides align to TRBD1. The germline V gene has CDR1 MGHDK and CDR2 SYGVNS. The trim removed 8 bases at V and 1 base at J, leaving 7 bases unmatched. There are 14 residues in the CDR3. CDR3 coding DNA: TGTGCCAGCCGCCGGACAGGCTTTAACTATGGCTACACCTTC. It translates to CASRRTGFNYGYTF.

DNA of the CDR3: TGTGCCAGCAGCTCTCAGGGTTGGGGGGAGCTGTTTTTT. Translation: CASSSQGWGELFF. The chain carries TRBV7-2 and TRBJ2-2; possible D gene TRBD1, 5 bases. Germline V lookup: CDR1 SGHTA, CDR2 FQGNSA. This CDR3 has 13 amino acids. V shed 4 bases and J shed 8 bases, with 11 bases lying between them.

This clone was found a few times. The chain has TRBV5-5 and TRBJ1-1; D is possibly TRBD1 (6 bases). The CDR3 is 18 amino acids. Germline V gene sequence: CDR1 SGHKS, CDR2 YYEKEE (reference sequence). The V gene lost 6 bases and the J gene lost 0 bases, with 24 bases spanning the gap. CDR3 nucleotides: TGTGCCAGCATTAAGGACAGTTGGTTGGGGGCTGTGAACACTGAAGCTTTCTTT. Protein product: CASIKDSWLGAVNTEAFF.

V usage is TRBV5-4 and J usage is TRBJ1-5; possible D gene TRBD1, 6 bases. The CDR3 totals 14 residues. Germline V gene data show CDR1 as SGHNT and CDR2 as YYREEE (reference sequence). The ends were cut back, 4 bases at V and 6 bases at J, with 14 bases in the middle. This CDR3 reads CASSREGGGQPQHF. CDR3 in DNA: TGTGCCAGCAGCCGGGAGGGGGGAGGTCAGCCCCAGCATTTT.

CDR3 nucleotides: TGCAGTGTACGGGAGGACACTGAAGCTTTCTTT. It encodes CSVREDTEAFF. This chain links TRBV20-1 with TRBJ1-1; D is undetermined. Per germline, CDR1 DFQATT and CDR2 SNEGSKA (reference sequence). V lost 7 bases to trimming and J lost 3 bases, with 9 bases between them. This CDR3 has 11 amino acids.

J is TRBJ2-3 and V is TRBV11-2, with a tentative D call TRBD1 (5 bases). The length of the CDR3 is 15 residues. CDR1 and CDR2 from the germline V gene are SGHAT and FQNNGV. V was clipped by 4 bases and J by 4 bases, with 15 bases between them. CDR3 nucleotide sequence: TGTGCCAGCAGCTCCAGGGTGTCCAGCCCAGATACGCAGTATTTT. Residues: CASSSRVSSPDTQYF.

This sequence joins TRBV5-4 and TRBJ2-2, with a weak D call TRBD1 (6 bases). CDR1 is SGHNT, CDR2 YYREEE, per germline (reference sequence). Trimming removed 0 bases at V and 1 base at J, with 13 bases between. This CDR3 comprises 17 residues. DNA of the CDR3: TGTGCCAGCAGCTTGGGAGGGGGTCAATTGAACACCGGGGAGCTGTTTTTT. Translation gives CASSLGGGQLNTGELFF.

CDR3 sequence reads: CASTISDGLNTEAFF. The DNA for the CDR3 is TGTGCCAGCACAATATCCGACGGGTTGAACACTGAAGCTTTCTTT. The V gene is TRBV6-5, the J gene TRBJ1-1, with D unclear. V lost 7 bases to trimming and J lost 0 bases, with 15 bases between them. CDR3 length: 15 amino acids. Germline-derived CDR1 and CDR2 are MNHEY and SVGAGI.

V usage is TRBV6-5 and J usage is TRBJ2-1, with D uncertain. The germline gives CDR1 MNHEY, CDR2 SVGAGI. V was pared by 0 bases and J by 0 bases, with 9 bases between. This CDR3 is 16 amino acids long. The CDR3 bases are TGTGCCAGCAGTTACTCGAACAACCCCTCCTACAATGAGCAGTTCTTC. Protein sequence: CASSYSNNPSYNEQFF.

The chain has TRBV4-1 and TRBJ2-2; D is ambiguous. The V gene lost 6 bases and the J gene lost 0 bases, with 11 bases spanning the gap. Germline V gives CDR1 MGHRA, CDR2 YSYEKL. The CDR3 consists of 15 residues. CDR3 loop: CASSPPGANTGELFF. DNA for the CDR3: TGCGCCAGCAGTCCCCCCGGTGCGAACACCGGGGAGCTGTTTTTT.

This chain uses TRBV4-1 with TRBJ2-1; D is perhaps TRBD2 (5 bases). Germline CDR1 and CDR2: MGHRA and YSYEKL. The CDR3 contains 16 residues. With 0 bases removed from V and 0 bases from J, the gap between germline ends came to 9 bases. The CDR3 reads CASSQESRGSYNEQFF. The CDR3 coding sequence is TGCGCCAGCAGCCAAGAGAGCCGGGGCTCCTACAATGAGCAGTTCTTC.

The chain employs TRBV11-2 and TRBJ2-1; possible D gene TRBD2, 6 bases. This CDR3 region has 14 residues. Germline V gives CDR1 SGHAT, CDR2 FQNNGV. Deletions cut 3 bases from V and 12 bases from J, with 18 bases between. The CDR3 coding sequence is TGTGCCAGCAGCTTCACGGCGGCGGCCGGGGGGCAGTTCTTC. This sequence encodes CASSFTAAAGGQFF.

The CDR3 bases are TGTGCCAGCAGCCCTCAGGACAGGGGGCTAACTGAGCAGTTCTTC. It encodes CASSPQDRGLTEQFF. This rearrangement joins TRBV9 to TRBJ2-1; 11 bases are shared with TRBD1. This CDR3 is built from 15 residues. Germline trimming cut 4 bases from V and 9 bases from J; bases unmatched to any gene: 9. Looked up from germline, CDR1 is SGDLS and CDR2 is YYNGEE.

This chain joins TRBV29-1 and TRBJ2-7, with D possibly TRBD1 on 6 matching bases. The germline V gene encodes CDR1 SQVTM and CDR2 ANQGSEA. The CDR3 covers 14 residues. Trimming cost V 4 bases and J 0 bases, with 13 bases left between them. In nucleotides, the CDR3 is TGCAGCGTTGCCCGGGACACCGGCTCCTACGAGCAGTACTTC. Encoded protein: CSVARDTGSYEQYF.